This T cell receptor (beta chain) was sequenced during a study of breast tumors, draining lymph nodes, adjacent tissues. Findings and caveats of the study: Tumor TCR diversity was below lymph nodes but above nontumor tissue. Findings are consistent with lymph node origin and intratumoral expansion of most tumor T cells.

Using its own MiXCR run on the multiplex PCR reads, TCRdb lists one record per CDR3 protein. The sample shows 120,000 or so distinct CDR3 sequences, around 20% of them seen only once. This clonotype was recorded many times. Its specificity is unknown. Axillary draining lymph nodes of breast cancer patients supplied the node samples. The CDR3 runs 15 residues. Per the germline V gene, CDR1 is SGDLS and CDR2 is YYNGEE. J gave up 1 base and V 4 bases, and 7 bases lay outside the gene matches. Sequencing was performed on axillary lymph node tissue. This receptor was taken from a female donor with breast cancer. Some clones in this sample may be carry-over from other donors' samples. The rearrangement uses TRBV9 and TRBJ2-7; TRBD1 agrees at 8 bases. The chain's CDR3 is CASSSGTGKSYEQYF. The CDR3 DNA reads TGTGCCAGCAGCTCAGGGACAGGTAAATCCTACGAGCAGTACTTC.